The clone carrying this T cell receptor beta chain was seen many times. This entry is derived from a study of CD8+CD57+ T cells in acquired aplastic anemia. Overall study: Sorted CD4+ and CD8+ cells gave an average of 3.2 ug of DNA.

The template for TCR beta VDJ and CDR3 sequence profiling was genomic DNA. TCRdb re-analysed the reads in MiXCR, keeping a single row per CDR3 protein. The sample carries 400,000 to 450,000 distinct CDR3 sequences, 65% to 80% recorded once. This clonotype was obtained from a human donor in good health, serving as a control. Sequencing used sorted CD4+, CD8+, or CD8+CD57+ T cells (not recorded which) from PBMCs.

The CDR3 coding sequence is TGTGCTAGTGGTTTTGGGCTAGTGAGAGAGACCCAGTACTTC. Its translation is CASGFGLVRETQYF. The rearrangement uses TRBV12-5 and TRBJ2-5; D is uncertain. The V end was cut by 3 bases, the J end by 4 bases, with 12 bases between. CDR3 length: 14 residues. Looked up from germline, CDR1 is LGHNT and CDR2 is FRNRAP.